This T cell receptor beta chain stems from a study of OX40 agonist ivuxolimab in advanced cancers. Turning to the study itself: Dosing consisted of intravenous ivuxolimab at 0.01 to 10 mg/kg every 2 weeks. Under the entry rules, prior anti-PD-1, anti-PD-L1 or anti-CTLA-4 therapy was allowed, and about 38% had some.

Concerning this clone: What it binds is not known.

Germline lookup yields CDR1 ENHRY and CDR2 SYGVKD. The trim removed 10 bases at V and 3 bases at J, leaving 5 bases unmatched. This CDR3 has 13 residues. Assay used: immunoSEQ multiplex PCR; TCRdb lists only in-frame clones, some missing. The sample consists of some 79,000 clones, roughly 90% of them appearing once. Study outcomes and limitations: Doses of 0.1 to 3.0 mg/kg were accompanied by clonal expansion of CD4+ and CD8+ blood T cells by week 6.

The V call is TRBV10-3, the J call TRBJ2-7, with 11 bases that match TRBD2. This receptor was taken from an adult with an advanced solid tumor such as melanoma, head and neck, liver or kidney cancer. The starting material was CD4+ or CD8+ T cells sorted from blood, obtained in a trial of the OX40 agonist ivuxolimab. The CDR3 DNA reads TGTGCCACCTATAGCGGGAGGGACTACGAGCAGTACTTC. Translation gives CATYSGRDYEQYF.